This T cell receptor beta chain was documented in a study of T-cell reconstitution after alpha-beta-depleted transplantation in children. As it was prepared, the TCRbeta library received unique molecular identifiers. TCRdb processed the PCR reads anew with MiXCR; each CDR3 protein has one entry. The sample contains around 380,000 distinct CDR3 sequences, about 11% of which appear only once. The sample holds a few counts of this clonotype. J gave up 7 bases and V 0 bases, and 9 bases lay outside the gene matches. CDR3 size: 17 residues. Germline assignment: CDR1 SGHVS and CDR2 FQNEAQ. This sequence joins TRBV7-8 and TRBJ2-2; 9 bases agree with TRBD2. The sequences come from PBMCs from the stem cell graft donor, collected from the stem cell graft. This TCR was recovered from a human donor who donated a stem cell graft to a child with acute myeloid leukemia. In nucleotides, the CDR3 is TGTGCCAGCAGCTTAGCGCGGCGGGGGGGCTATAGCGGGGAGCTGTTTTTT. This sequence encodes CASSLARRGGYSGELFF.